This T cell receptor (beta chain) was documented in a study of T cells expressing NK-cell markers. From the 5' RACE reads, TCRdb lists one entry per CDR3 protein and no DNA. Its table lists about 390,000 distinct CDR3 sequences. This CDR3 contains 15 residues. Germline assignment: CDR1 MGHRA and CDR2 YSYEKL. The receptor was derived from a woman between 50 and 59 years old in good health. This chain connects TRBV4-1 to TRBJ2-1; TCRdb's D call of TRBD2 is untestable without DNA. Sequencing used blood T cells: a sorted CD56 or NKG2C T cell subset, CD4+ or CD8+ T cells, or bulk PBMC T cells (not recorded which). CDR3 sequence reads: CASSQLAGNRDEQFF.